This entry describes one TCR beta chain. Its antigen is currently unknown. The V end was cut by 5 bases, the J end by 4 bases, with 9 bases between. This CDR3 contains 11 residues. The germline gives CDR1 DFQATT, CDR2 SNEGSKA (reference sequence). These data come from a study of cytomegalovirus exposure and HLA in healthy donors. The PCR employed 60 Vbeta primers together with 13 Jbeta primers. Profiled with immunoSEQ multiplex PCR; TCRdb holds only in-frame clones, not every one. The sample has under 140,000 clones, around 80% seen once. Study results and limitations: Later on, an analysis tied 15,000 to 20,000 TCR beta sequences to HLA alleles at 0.05 false discovery rate.

Sequenced: PBMCs. The chain carries TRBV20-1 and TRBJ2-7; maybe TRBD1 (6 bases). This receptor was obtained from a young man in good health and CMV-seropositive. The CDR3 nucleotides are TGCAGTGCTTACAGGGAATACGAGCAGTACTTC. It yields the protein CSAYREYEQYF.